The 17 T cell receptor beta chains reported below all come from one sample, sequenced in a study of cytomegalovirus exposure and HLA in healthy donors. The repertoire was sequenced with immunoSEQ multiplex PCR; TCRdb's copy has only in-frame clones and lacks some. This table has 200,000 to 300,000 clones, 90% appearing once. Sequenced material: PBMCs. These receptors all come from a woman in her 30s in good health and CMV-seronegative.

The chain recombines TRBV11-2 with TRBJ1-2; D not certain. The germline V and J ends were trimmed by 1 base and 8 bases, with 14 bases remaining between them. In germline, CDR1 is SGHAT, CDR2 FQNNGV. The CDR3 totals 14 residues. The CDR3: CASSLVGFPSGYTF. The CDR3 nucleotides are TGTGCCAGCAGCTTAGTGGGTTTCCCTAGCGGCTACACCTTC.

The chain uses TRBV2 and TRBJ2-1; the match to TRBD2 covers 7 bases. V dropped 4 bases and J dropped 7; count of bases not matched to a gene: 10. Germline V lookup: CDR1 SNHLY, CDR2 FYNNEI. The length of the CDR3 is 15 residues. The CDR3 loop reads CASSGGSGGRNEQFF. The CDR3 DNA follows: TGTGCCAGCAGTGGCGGGAGTGGAGGCAGGAATGAGCAGTTCTTC.

The rearrangement links TRBV4-3 to TRBJ2-7; D is ambiguous. The CDR3 loop spans 13 amino acids. Trimming took 0 bases from V and 3 from J, leaving 6 bases between them. Germline V gene lookup returns CDR1 LGHNA and CDR2 YSLEER. For the CDR3, the DNA is TGCGCCAGCAGCCAAGACCATAGCTACGAGCAGTACTTC. Translation: CASSQDHSYEQYF.

This clone is a singleton in its sample. The chain links TRBV25-1 to TRBJ2-4, with D possibly matching TRBD1 (6 bases). V lost 2 bases, J lost 6 bases, and 8 bases lay in between. In germline, CDR1 is MGHDK, CDR2 SYGVNS. This CDR3 region has 13 residues. The CDR3 is CASSEGGGNIQYF. Written as DNA, the CDR3 is TGTGCCAGCAGTGAAGGGGGCGGAAACATTCAGTACTTC.

The genes are TRBV2 and TRBJ2-5; 7 nucleotides align to TRBD1. The CDR3 spans 13 residues. V was clipped by 11 bases and J by 5 bases; unmatched bases: 11. Germline CDR1 SNHLY, CDR2 FYNNEI. DNA of the CDR3: TGTGCCTCATCGACAGGGCGGATGGAGACCCAGTACTTC. Amino acids: CASSTGRMETQYF.

This clone was detected once. V gene TRBV27 combines with J gene TRBJ2-7, with 7 bases identical to TRBD1. CDR1 MNHEY and CDR2 SMNVEV come from the germline V gene (reference sequence). This CDR3 has 13 residues. Trimming at V came to 5 bases and at J to 4 bases, leaving 5 bases not matched to a gene. The CDR3 here is CASSMTGNYEQYF. The CDR3 DNA is TGTGCCAGCAGTATGACAGGGAATTACGAGCAGTACTTC.

About this clone itself: Other DNA variants within this sample encode the same CDR3. The genes are TRBV11-2 and TRBJ2-7; D not resolved. The V end was cut by 0 bases, the J end by 4 bases, with 4 bases between. In germline, CDR1 is SGHAT, CDR2 FQNNGV. The CDR3 has 12 amino acids. The CDR3 here is CASSLDRYEQYF. For the CDR3, the DNA is TGTGCCAGCAGCTTAGATCGGTACGAGCAGTACTTC. Looking up the rest from reference TRBV11-2 and TRBJ2-7 gives the full variable domain: EAGVAQSPRYKIIEKRQSVAFWCNPISGHATLYWYQQILGQGPKLLIQFQNNGVVDDSQLPKDRFSAERLKGVDSTLKIQPAKLEDSAVYLCASSLDRYEQYFGPGTRLTVT.

With regard to this clone: Other DNA sequences from this sample encode an identical CDR3 as well. V gene TRBV10-3 combines with J gene TRBJ2-7; D unresolved. The CDR3 spans 12 residues. CDR1 is ENHRY and CDR2 is SYGVKD in the germline V gene. Trimming stripped 0 bases from V and 2 bases from J, with 2 bases between. In DNA, the CDR3 is TGTGCCATCAGTGAGTCGGCCTACGAGCAGTACTTC. As protein: CAISESAYEQYF.

This clone was recorded only once. This chain links TRBV29-1 with TRBJ2-4; D perhaps matches TRBD1 (6 bases). CDR1 is SQVTM and CDR2 is ANQGSEA in the germline V gene. V dropped 6 bases and J dropped 2 bases, with 11 bases sitting between them. This CDR3 contains 13 residues. The CDR3 region has the DNA TGCAGCGTCTCCGGGACACCCAAAAACATTCAGTACTTC. Residues: CSVSGTPKNIQYF.

This chain joins TRBV7-6 and TRBJ2-2; 7 nucleotides align to TRBD2. The CDR3 covers 15 residues. The germline V gene encodes CDR1 SGHVS and CDR2 FNYEAQ. V lost 5 bases and J lost 5; bases outside the gene matches: 8. The CDR3 reads CASSRAGVGTGELFF. In nucleotides, the CDR3 is TGTGCCAGCAGCCGGGCGGGAGTTGGGACCGGGGAGCTGTTTTTT. Based on the CDR3 plus reference TRBV7-6 and TRBJ2-2, the full variable domain is GAGVSQSPRYKVTKRGQDVALRCDPISGHVSLYWYRQALGQGPEFLTYFNYEAQQDKSGLPNDRFSAERPEGSISTLTIQRTEQRDSAMYRCASSRAGVGTGELFFGEGSRLTVL.

The chain couples TRBV7-3 to TRBJ2-3; no reliable D call. From germline, CDR1 is SGHTA and CDR2 FQGTGA. The V end lost 5 bases, the J end lost 0 bases, and 12 bases lay between the germline ends. This CDR3 comprises 15 residues. CDR3 sequence reads: CASSITVSSTDTQYF. The CDR3, as DNA: TGTGCCAGCAGCATTACAGTATCTAGCACAGATACGCAGTATTTT.

V gene TRBV6-6 combines with J gene TRBJ2-2, with unresolved D. V dropped 11 bases and J dropped 4 bases, with 17 bases sitting between them. This CDR3 spans 14 amino acids. Germline assignment: CDR1 MNHNY and CDR2 SVGAGI (reference sequence). The DNA of the CDR3 is TGTGCCGCCTCGGAGAGGCGTGCCACCGGGGAGCTGTTTTTT. Amino acids: CAASERRATGELFF.

The chain links TRBV28 to TRBJ2-1, with 8 bases matching TRBD2. The CDR3 spans 14 residues. Germline V lookup: CDR1 MDHEN, CDR2 SYDVKM. V trimming: 7 bases; J trimming: 4 bases; junction bases outside the gene matches: 6. CDR3 in amino acids: CASTTGGRYNEQFF. DNA of the CDR3: TGTGCCAGCACCACGGGGGGGCGTTACAATGAGCAGTTCTTC.

This clone has only one observation. This rearrangement joins TRBV19 to TRBJ2-7, with a tentative D call TRBD2 (6 bases). Trimming took 6 bases from V and 6 from J, leaving 9 bases between them. Germline V gene data show CDR1 as LNHDA and CDR2 as SQIVND (reference sequence). The length of the CDR3 is 11 residues. DNA of the CDR3: TGTGCCAGTAGCACCGGGGGCGAGCAGTACTTC. As protein: CASSTGGEQYF.

This chain links TRBV7-2 with TRBJ2-7; D is unresolved. This CDR3 has 12 amino acids. Germline assignment: CDR1 SGHTA and CDR2 FQGNSA. The V and J ends lost 5 bases and 3 bases respectively, with 8 bases between them. The CDR3 protein is CASSVRSYEQYF. The CDR3 DNA sequence: TGTGCCAGCAGCGTTCGCAGCTACGAGCAGTACTTC.

V gene TRBV2 combines with J gene TRBJ1-5; D remains unclear. Trimming shortened V by 6 bases and J by 4 bases, and 16 bases separated the two germline ends. Looked up from germline, CDR1 is SNHLY and CDR2 is FYNNEI. The CDR3 is 15 amino acids. CDR3 sequence: CASRQGLGRNQPQHF. The DNA of the CDR3 is TGTGCCAGCAGGCAAGGACTCGGGAGGAATCAGCCCCAGCATTTT.

This clone appeared many times. This CDR3 is CASSLGGDTEAFF. The CDR3 coding sequence is TGTGCCAGCAGCCTAGGGGGGGACACTGAAGCTTTCTTT. This chain joins TRBV7-6 and TRBJ1-1; possible D gene TRBD1, 6 bases. The CDR3 extends over 13 amino acids. Germline values: CDR1 SGHVS, CDR2 FNYEAQ. V lost 5 bases to trimming and J lost 3 bases, with 10 bases between them.